The next 2 T cell receptor beta chains were all read from a single sample in a study of T cells after yellow fever vaccination. A single record per CDR3 protein comes from TCRdb applying MiXCR to the 5' RACE reads. The sample yields hundreds of thousands of distinct CDR3 sequences, about 19% seen once. Material: PBMCs, obtained 15 days after the yellow fever booster vaccination. The receptors were sampled from a man aged 25-45 years who received the YFV17D yellow fever vaccine.

The CDR3 region has the DNA TGCAGTGCTCGCCGCTCCGGAGCTAACTATGGCTACACCTTC. Amino acids: CSARRSGANYGYTF. The genes are TRBV20-1 and TRBJ1-2; D gene unclear. Trimming cost V 5 bases and J 0 bases, with 13 bases left between them. CDR1 and CDR2 (germline): DFQATT, SNEGSKA (reference sequence). CDR3 size: 14 residues.

The genes are TRBV20-1 and TRBJ2-7, with D maybe TRBD2 (6 bases). Germline V gene data show CDR1 as DFQATT and CDR2 as SNEGSKA (reference sequence). This CDR3 is built from 14 residues. Trimming shortened V by 5 bases and J by 0 bases, and 14 bases separated the two germline ends. The CDR3 loop reads CSAPPAGPSYEQYF. The CDR3 nucleotides are TGCAGTGCTCCCCCGGCGGGACCCTCCTACGAGCAGTACTTC.